This TCR beta chain comes out of a study of blood T cell repertoires in COVID-19. Study background: The origin of the acute and convalescent COVID-19 samples was the United States, Italy and Spain.

Germline lookup yields CDR1 SGHRS and CDR2 YFSETQ. V lost 7 bases and J lost 2, with 19 bases in between. The CDR3 covers 15 residues. Sequencing used immunoSEQ multiplex PCR; TCRdb keeps in-frame clones, though not all of them. The data show approximately 230,000 clones, more than 80% seen once. Sequencing used peripheral blood. The V and J genes are TRBV5-1 and TRBJ2-7, with a tentative D call TRBD2 (6 bases). The source is a man aged 25 to 40 who had recovered from COVID-19. CDR3 protein: CASYLGVAATYEQYF. The CDR3 bases are TGCGCCAGCTACCTCGGGGTAGCGGCTACCTACGAGCAGTACTTC.